This T cell receptor beta chain was observed in a study of blood T cells in healthy people across ages. Study results and caveats: Estimated diversity across one million T cells was deemed an underestimate.

Peripheral blood from each donor was collected in a volume of approximately 9.5 milliliters. The authors isolated at least 6 million PBMCs per sample. Germline CDR1 reads SGDLS; CDR2 reads YYNGEE. This CDR3 region has 14 residues. Trimming cost V 4 bases and J 7 bases, with 15 bases left between them. Details on this clonotype: Antigen: not known.

It was with a sample-barcoded 5' primer and a J-beta primer mix that a second PCR of roughly 7 to 12 cycles was run. Each CDR3 protein gets one entry after TCRdb re-called the 5' RACE reads with MiXCR. Here the sample spans around 650,000 distinct CDR3 sequences, about 30% being singletons. Sequenced material: blood. The receptor was isolated from a woman of 80 years or more in good health. The chain joins TRBV9 to TRBJ2-1; D might be TRBD2 (5 bases). The CDR3 coding sequence is TGTGCCAGCAGCAGAGGACTCGCTCTTAATGAGCAGTTCTTC. Its translation is CASSRGLALNEQFF.